The clone carrying this T cell receptor beta chain was seen only once. CDR3 size: 15 residues. Per germline, CDR1 MNHEY and CDR2 SMNVEV (reference sequence). V was clipped by 6 bases and J by 3 bases, with 18 bases between them. The record originates from a study of shared T cell receptors in the human thymus. Sequenced by immunoSEQ multiplex PCR; TCRdb stores in-frame clones only, minus some. This table holds almost 550,000 clones, about 80% found once. This same sample was also part of a study on human thymus T cells. As reported in that work: Immunologically healthy infants in Finland undergoing congenital heart defect surgery were the donors. Corrective cardiac surgery supplied the resected thymus tissue. It looked as if thymic and blood repertoires used V and J genes in a biased way.

The gene calls are TRBV27 and TRBJ2-7; a weak D match, TRBD1 (6 bases). The TCR originated in a boy under three years old with a congenital heart defect. The sequenced sample was thymocytes. The CDR3 is CASRSTGTPVYEQYF. CDR3 DNA: TGTGCCAGCAGATCGACCGGGACACCTGTCTACGAGCAGTACTTC.